This is a list of T cell receptor beta chains from one sample in a study of cytomegalovirus exposure and HLA in healthy donors. The assay was immunoSEQ multiplex PCR, and TCRdb's table has in-frame clones only and misses some. The sample lists approximately 150,000 clones, 65% to 80% occurring once. Input material: PBMCs. These receptors came from a woman between 40 and 55 years old in good health and CMV-seronegative. Each CDR3 is given with its conserved first and last residue. D genes are given only for firm matches. A row's size may be missing; if present it is once, few, many or a size class.

V gene	D gene	clone size	J gene	CDR3 DNA	CDR3 protein
TRBV10-3	-	-	TRBJ1-2	TGTGCCACGACCGGCCAGGGTAGTCACTATGGCTACGCCTTC	CATTGQGSHYGYAF
TRBV4-2	-	once	TRBJ1-2	TGTGCCAGCAGCCAAGAGTTCTCGGCCGAAAGGGGCGGCTACACCTTC	CASSQEFSAERGGYTF
TRBV7-6	TRBD1	few	TRBJ1-3	TGTGCCAGCAGCTTACAACAGGGGGCTAACGGAAACACCATATATTTT	CASSLQQGANGNTIYF
TRBV15	-	-	TRBJ2-7	TGTGCCACCAGCAGAGAGGGAGGAGGCTACGAGCAGTACTTC	CATSREGGGYEQYF
TRBV2	TRBD1	-	TRBJ2-7	TGTGCCAGCAGCCGACGGACAGGCCCCTCCGAGCAGTACTTC	CASSRRTGPSEQYF
TRBV30	-	-	TRBJ1-6	TGTGCCTGGAGTGTTCTCAGGGGTTATAATTCACCCCTCCACTTT	CAWSVLRGYNSPLHF
TRBV4-1	TRBD1	-	TRBJ1-1	TGTGCCAGCAGCCAACTTGGACAGGGTGAAGCTTTCTTT	CASSQLGQGEAFF
TRBV10-3	TRBD1	few	TRBJ2-5	TGTGCCATCAGAAATTCACAGGGGGACCAAGAGACCCAGTACTTC	CAIRNSQGDQETQYF
TRBV20-1	-	-	TRBJ2-1	TGCAGTATTGAGGGGGACAATGAGCAGTTCTTC	CSIEGDNEQFF
TRBV6-1	TRBD2	-	TRBJ2-7	TGTGCCAGCGGGGCGGGGGTCCCCTACGAGCAGTACTTC	CASGAGVPYEQYF
TRBV7-9	-	-	TRBJ2-7	TGTGCCAGCAGCTTACAGGGTTACGGTAACGAGCAGTACTTC	CASSLQGYGNEQYF
TRBV10-1	TRBD1	-	TRBJ2-7	TGCGCCAGCAGTGATCCCGGGACAGGCACCTACGAGCAGTACTTC	CASSDPGTGTYEQYF
TRBV20-1	-	-	TRBJ1-2	TGCATACAAGGCGGGTATGGCTACACCTTC	CIQGGYGYTF
TRBV6-5	-	-	TRBJ2-2	TGTGCCAGCAGTTACTTGAGCCCCGGGGAGCTGTTTTTT	CASSYLSPGELFF
TRBV5-4	TRBD1	-	TRBJ1-4	TGTGCCAGCAGCTTCGACAGGGGGGTTGAAAAACTGTTTTTT	CASSFDRGVEKLFF
TRBV18	-	-	TRBJ2-6	TGTGCCAGCTCACCACCTGGAGGCACGATCTCTGGGGCCAACGTCCTGACTTTC	CASSPPGGTISGANVLTF
TRBV15	TRBD2	-	TRBJ2-3	TGTGCCACCAGCAGATCAAGACTAGCGGGAGTCAGGGATACGCAGTATTTT	CATSRSRLAGVRDTQYF
TRBV25-1	-	-	TRBJ2-1	TGTGCCAGCAGTGATGAGCAGGGTCTACGGGAGCAGTTCTTC	CASSDEQGLREQFF
TRBV30	-	-	TRBJ1-3	TGTGCCTGGAGTGTTAACGGGAGAAACACCATATATTTT	CAWSVNGRNTIYF
TRBV5-8	TRBD1	-	TRBJ2-3	TGTGCCAGCAGCTTGGACAGGGGGACAGATACGCAGTATTTT	CASSLDRGTDTQYF
TRBV4-2	TRBD2	-	TRBJ2-5	TGTGCCAGCAGCCAAGGGGGGCTAGCGGGGTTACAAGAGACCCAGTACTTC	CASSQGGLAGLQETQYF
TRBV6-1	-	-	TRBJ2-7	TGTGCCAGCAGCGGTATTCAGGGAGGTTACGAGCAGTACTTC	CASSGIQGGYEQYF
TRBV5-6	TRBD1	-	TRBJ2-7	TGTGCCAGCAGCTTGAGACAGGGCTACGAGCAGTACTTC	CASSLRQGYEQYF
TRBV18	-	few	TRBJ2-1	TGTGCCAGCTCACCATCAGCGATAACCTACAATGAGCAGTTCTTC	CASSPSAITYNEQFF
TRBV4-1	TRBD2	-	TRBJ2-3	TGCGCCAGCAGCCAAGGGGGGACTAGCGGGAGTGGGGATACGCAGTATTTT	CASSQGGTSGSGDTQYF
TRBV7-9	-	-	TRBJ2-7	TGTGCCAGCAGGGAGCTTACATCCTACGAGCAGTACTTC	CASRELTSYEQYF
TRBV19	TRBD1	-	TRBJ1-2	TGTGCCAGTATGGCCAGGGGGAATCCCTATGGCTACACCTTC	CASMARGNPYGYTF
TRBV6-1	-	-	TRBJ2-2	TGTGCCAGCAGATTGACAGGTCCCGGGGAGCTGTTTTTT	CASRLTGPGELFF
TRBV12-5	TRBD1	-	TRBJ2-1	TGTGCTAGTGGTTTCCCCCAGGGGACAGGCTACAATGAGCAGTTCTTC	CASGFPQGTGYNEQFF
TRBV5-8	-	-	TRBJ2-3	TGTGCCAGCAGCCAGGCCGCAGGGTCGACAGATACGCAGTATTTT	CASSQAAGSTDTQYF
TRBV6-1	-	few	TRBJ1-5	TGTGCCAGCAGTGAAGAACAGCTTAATCAGCCCCAGCATTTT	CASSEEQLNQPQHF
TRBV5-4	TRBD2	once	TRBJ2-5	TGTGCCAGCAGCTCGTACCGGGACTATCGGGAGACCCAGTACTTC	CASSSYRDYRETQYF
TRBV5-1	TRBD1	-	TRBJ2-1	TGCGCCAGCAGCTTGGGGGACAGGGGAGTCTTAAATGAGCAGTTCTTC	CASSLGDRGVLNEQFF
TRBV9	TRBD2	-	TRBJ2-3	TGTGCCAGCAGTACGTGGACTAGCGCTACAGATACGCAGTATTTT	CASSTWTSATDTQYF
TRBV28	-	-	TRBJ2-5	TGTGCCAGCAGTTTATACCGCCGGGAGACCCAGTACTTC	CASSLYRRETQYF
TRBV27	-	few	TRBJ1-4	TGTGCCAGCAGCTTTCGATGGCAGGGGAATGAAAAACTGTTTTTT	CASSFRWQGNEKLFF
TRBV5-6	-	-	TRBJ2-7	TGTGCCAGCAGCTTTAGAATTGCGGGTGACGAGCAGTACTTC	CASSFRIAGDEQYF
TRBV9	TRBD1	once	TRBJ1-2	TGTGCCAGCAGCGTAGAGGGACAGGGGGCAGCTAACTATGGCTACACCTTC	CASSVEGQGAANYGYTF
TRBV4-2	TRBD1	-	TRBJ1-1	TGTGCCAGCAGCCGGACAGGGTGGAACACTGAAGCTTTCTTT	CASSRTGWNTEAFF
TRBV7-2	TRBD2	-	TRBJ2-1	TGTGCCAGCAGCTTAGCTGGGGGAGGGACTAGCGGATACAATGAGCAGTTCTTC	CASSLAGGGTSGYNEQFF
TRBV18	-	-	TRBJ2-1	TGTGCCAGCTCCCCAATCGAACAAATGAAAGATGAGCAGTTCTTC	CASSPIEQMKDEQFF
TRBV27	TRBD1	-	TRBJ1-5	TGTGCCAGCGGGGACAGGGGGCAGGGCAATCAGCCCCAGCATTTT	CASGDRGQGNQPQHF
TRBV7-8	-	-	TRBJ1-5	TGTGCCAGCAGCGTAGGGGAGGGGGGCTACAATCAGCCCCAGCATTTT	CASSVGEGGYNQPQHF
TRBV19	TRBD1	-	TRBJ1-3	TGTGCCAGTGGGGACAGCCTGAGCTCTGGAAACACCATATATTTT	CASGDSLSSGNTIYF
TRBV19	-	-	TRBJ1-2	TGTGCCAGTAGTATAGGCCCCACGGGGTTACGAGGCTACACCTTC	CASSIGPTGLRGYTF
TRBV6-5	TRBD1	once	TRBJ1-4	TGTGCCAGCAGTTCAGGGGGCACTAATGAAAAACTGTTTTTT	CASSSGGTNEKLFF
TRBV4-1	-	-	TRBJ1-2	TGCGCCAGCAGCCAAGGGGGAGGGGGCTATGGCTACACCTTC	CASSQGGGGYGYTF
TRBV28	-	-	TRBJ1-2	TGTGCCAGCAGTTTAGGGGGGGGTAGAAACTATGGCTACACCTTC	CASSLGGGRNYGYTF
TRBV5-5	TRBD1	-	TRBJ1-3	TGTGCCAGCAGCGCCGGGACAGGGCGTTCATCTGGAAACACCATATATTTT	CASSAGTGRSSGNTIYF
TRBV5-6	-	-	TRBJ2-7	TGTGCCAGCAGCCGCTCCTACGAGCAGTACTTC	CASSRSYEQYF
TRBV6-5	TRBD1	-	TRBJ2-7	TGTGCCAGCAGTTATTTGGGACAGGGGATCTCCTACGAGCAGTACTTC	CASSYLGQGISYEQYF
TRBV5-1	-	-	TRBJ2-7	TGCGCCAGCAGCTTGGAATTTCCTTACGAGCAGTACTTC	CASSLEFPYEQYF